The 21 T cell receptor beta chains reported below all come from one sample, sequenced in a study of blood T cells in healthy people across ages (dated by TCRdb to about 2015). To prepare the library, 5' RACE was applied. The instrument given in TCRdb is Illumina HiSeq 2500. A second roughly 6 to 12 cycle PCR used a sample-barcoded 5' primer and a J-beta primer mix. Using fastp trimming at Q25 and MiXCR clonotype assembly, TCRdb reanalyzed the public sequencing data and kept in-frame beta chains. Rows merge per CDR3 protein into single entries with the most common DNA and genes. For this sample the table gives roughly 800,000 distinct CDR3 sequences, of which more than 20% were detected only once. Around 3.6% of the sample lies in the top ten. This same sample was also taken into another study, of T cells of mothers and their children.

Input material: blood. The receptors originated from a boy younger than 18 in good health.

The chain is built from TRBV25-1 and TRBJ2-5; TRBD1 is a possible D gene (5 bases). V was shortened by 3 bases and J by 4 bases, with 9 bases between the two germline ends. The CDR3 has 13 residues. Germline CDR1 reads MGHDK; CDR2 reads SYGVNS. This CDR3 is CASSDRVVETQYF. The CDR3 DNA is TGTGCCAGCAGTGACAGGGTGGTAGAGACCCAGTACTTC.

This clonotype showed up just a few times. This chain uses TRBV5-1 with TRBJ1-6; D might be TRBD1 (5 bases). V was shortened by 2 bases and J by 15 bases, with 24 bases between the two germline ends. Germline V CDR1 and CDR2: SGHRS, YFSETQ. There are 16 residues in the CDR3. CDR3 nucleotide sequence: TGCGCCAGCAGCTTCAACTCCGGGACGGACGGTTTAGGCCTCCACTTT. As protein: CASSFNSGTDGLGLHF.

This clonotype showed up just a few times. The chain joins TRBV29-1 to TRBJ1-5; TRBD1 agrees at 7 bases. Germline V gene lookup returns CDR1 SQVTM and CDR2 ANQGSEA. The CDR3 spans 14 residues. Trimming at V came to 6 bases and at J to 6 bases, leaving 11 bases not matched to a gene. The CDR3 reads CSVAQGRLGQPQHF. The CDR3 nucleotides read TGCAGCGTCGCACAGGGGAGGTTGGGTCAGCCCCAGCATTTT.

This chain connects TRBV5-1 to TRBJ2-3; 9 nucleotides match TRBD2. V was pared by 2 bases and J by 6 bases, with 7 bases of the junction left unmatched. The germline CDR1 and CDR2 sequences are SGHRS and YFSETQ. The CDR3 loop spans 15 amino acids. Here the CDR3 DNA reads TGCGCCAGCAGCTTCCCTAGCGGGGACCCTGATACGCAGTATTTT. It encodes CASSFPSGDPDTQYF. Full variable domain (missing parts from reference TRBV5-1 and TRBJ2-3): KAGVTQTPRYLIKTRGQQVTLSCSPISGHRSVSWYQQTPGQGLQFLFEYFSETQRNKGNFPGRFSGRQFSNSRSEMNVSTLELGDSALYLCASSFPSGDPDTQYFGPGTRLTVL.

This clonotype was observed many times. The chain couples TRBV18 to TRBJ1-2; a possible D gene is TRBD1 (5 bases). The germline V gene encodes CDR1 KGHSH and CDR2 LQKENI. V lost 6 bases and J lost 6, with 8 bases in between. CDR3 size: 11 residues. The CDR3 sequence is CASSPGNGYTF. In DNA, the CDR3 is TGTGCCAGCTCCCCAGGGAATGGCTACACCTTC.

V is TRBV6-5 and J is TRBJ2-1; D is possibly TRBD1 or TRBD2 (5 bases each). Per the germline V gene, CDR1 is MNHEY and CDR2 is SVGAGI. With 6 bases removed from V and 7 bases from J, the gap between germline ends came to 19 bases. The CDR3 is 15 residues long. The CDR3 nucleotides are TGTGCCAGCAGCACAAGGGGAAGTGGAGGTAATGAGCAGTTCTTC. It specifies CASSTRGSGGNEQFF.

This clonotype was counted between two and nine times. This rearrangement joins TRBV10-3 to TRBJ2-5; 8 bases map to TRBD1. The ends lost 3 bases at V and 2 bases at J; junction bases unmatched: 11. From germline, CDR1 is ENHRY and CDR2 SYGVKD. The CDR3 contains 17 residues. The CDR3 here is CAISDPDRGRGQETQYF. The DNA for the CDR3 is TGTGCCATCAGTGATCCCGACAGGGGTCGGGGACAAGAGACCCAGTACTTC.

The chain recombines TRBV3-1 with TRBJ2-5; D is perhaps TRBD2 (6 bases). This CDR3 comprises 15 residues. Trimming took 0 bases from V and 7 from J, leaving 15 bases between them. Germline CDR1 and CDR2: LGHDT and YNNKEL (reference sequence). The CDR3 reads CASSQDVGTGRTQYF. In DNA, the CDR3 is TGTGCCAGCAGCCAAGATGTCGGGACCGGGAGGACCCAGTACTTC.

A few counts support this clonotype. The chain employs TRBV29-1 and TRBJ1-1; D call uncertain. The CDR3 consists of 12 residues. Germline CDR1 reads SQVTM; CDR2 reads ANQGSEA. V gave up 5 bases and J gave up 0 bases, with 7 bases separating them. The CDR3: CSVFQVNTEAFF. CDR3 DNA: TGCAGCGTTTTCCAGGTGAACACTGAAGCTTTCTTT.

The chain couples TRBV7-2 to TRBJ2-1; D unresolved. The J call may not be correct, given that the DNA end is closer to TRBJ2-7. The germline gives CDR1 SGHTA, CDR2 FQGNSA. The CDR3 is made up of 12 amino acids. CDR3 DNA sequence: TGTGCCAGCCAGGAATCCTCCTACGAGCAGTACTTC. This translates into CASQESSYEQYF.

The chain links TRBV24-1 to TRBJ2-7, with a tentative D call TRBD2 (5 bases). This CDR3 is 12 amino acids long. Germline values: CDR1 KGHDR, CDR2 SFDVKD. Between the trimmed V and J ends, which lost 6 bases and 9 bases, there was a span of 14 bases. The CDR3 bases are TGTGCCACCAGTCCCGATTGGAGGTGGCAGTACTTC. It codes for CATSPDWRWQYF.

The chain uses TRBV24-1 and TRBJ1-3; D is uncertain. V was cut by 1 base and J by 8 bases, with 5 bases left in between. CDR1 is KGHDR, CDR2 SFDVKD, per germline. The CDR3 totals 12 residues. The CDR3 is CATSDFDDTIYF. CDR3 in DNA: TGTGCCACCAGTGATTTCGACGACACCATATATTTT.

This chain uses TRBV7-2 with TRBJ2-5; a possible D gene is TRBD2 (5 bases). The assigned J gene may be wrong: the sequence end matches TRBJ2-1 better. The germline CDR1 and CDR2 sequences are SGHTA and FQGNSA. The CDR3 spans 14 residues. The CDR3, as DNA: TGTGCCAGCAGCATGGACTGGATCTACAATGAGCAGTTCTTC. Translated, it gives CASSMDWIYNEQFF.

This clonotype was seen a few times. The gene calls are TRBV13 and TRBJ2-3, with D maybe TRBD2 (6 bases). V was shortened by 6 bases and J by 2 bases, with 6 bases between the two germline ends. Germline CDR1 PRHDT, CDR2 FYEKMQ (reference sequence). CDR3 size: 12 residues. The CDR3 reads CASRRDTDTQYF. The CDR3 DNA reads TGTGCCAGCAGGCGGGACACAGATACGCAGTATTTT.

This clonotype was seen only a few times. The chain carries TRBV20-1 and TRBJ2-1, with 7 positions matching TRBD2. The trim removed 5 bases at V and 8 bases at J, leaving 6 bases unmatched. The CDR3 totals 12 residues. CDR1 and CDR2 from the germline V gene are DFQATT and SNEGSKA (reference sequence). Here the CDR3 DNA reads TGCAGTGCTCCGGGGGAGGGGCATGAGCAGTTCTTC. Translation gives CSAPGEGHEQFF.

This chain uses TRBV7-9 with TRBJ1-1; tentative D call: TRBD1 (5 bases). The CDR3 runs to 15 residues. Trimming pared 5 bases from V and 7 bases from J, leaving 20 bases between. Germline CDR1 reads SEHNR; CDR2 reads FQNEAQ (reference sequence). DNA of the CDR3: TGTGCCAGCAGCCGTACACCGACAGCCCCACTTGAAGCTTTCTTT. It codes for CASSRTPTAPLEAFF.

With regard to this clonotype: This clone may be a read error of a much larger clone one base away. The rearrangement joins TRBV20-1 to TRBJ2-5; D not certain. The germline CDR1 and CDR2 sequences are DFQATT and SNEGSKA (reference sequence). Trimming left V 2 bases short and J 2 bases short, with 12 bases between. The CDR3 runs 14 residues. This CDR3 is CSARHTAKQETQYF. The CDR3 DNA follows: TGCAGTGCTAGACACACAGCGAAACAAGAGACCCAGTACTTC.

The genes are TRBV27 and TRBJ2-7, with a weak D call TRBD2 (5 bases). V was pared by 2 bases and J by 2 bases, with 16 bases between. This CDR3 region has 16 residues. Germline-derived CDR1 and CDR2 are MNHEY and SMNVEV (reference sequence). In nucleotides, the CDR3 is TGTGCCAGCAGTTTAACTGGCGGGTACCTTACCTACGAGCAGTACTTC. Translation: CASSLTGGYLTYEQYF.

This clonotype has only a few counts. J is TRBJ2-5 and V is TRBV28, with 10 bases that match TRBD2. The assigned J gene may be wrong: the sequence end matches TRBJ2-1 better. This CDR3 is 15 amino acids long. Germline V gene data show CDR1 as MDHEN and CDR2 as SYDVKM. The CDR3 reads CASSPSLAGVNEQFF. CDR3 sequence (DNA): TGTGCCAGCAGTCCATCGCTAGCGGGGGTCAATGAGCAGTTCTTC.

This clonotype appeared a few times. The chain recombines TRBV5-1 with TRBJ2-3; a possible D gene is TRBD2 (6 bases). CDR3 length equals 16 residues. Germline loops: CDR1 SGHRS, CDR2 YFSETQ. Trimming stripped 0 bases from V and 4 bases from J, with 15 bases between. The chain's CDR3 is CASSLEASALPDTQYF. In DNA, the CDR3 is TGCGCCAGCAGCTTGGAGGCTAGCGCTCTGCCAGATACGCAGTATTTT.

This clonotype was counted only a few times. This chain joins TRBV7-8 and TRBJ1-4; D perhaps matches TRBD1 (6 bases). The germline V and J ends were trimmed by 3 bases and 8 bases, with 19 bases remaining between them. Germline V CDR1 and CDR2: SGHVS, FQNEAQ. This CDR3 is 16 amino acids long. The CDR3 reads CASSLDRGLMVEKLFF. For the CDR3, the DNA is TGTGCCAGCAGCTTGGACCGGGGGCTAATGGTCGAAAAACTGTTTTTT. Combining the CDR3 with reference TRBV7-8 and TRBJ1-4 gives the whole variable domain GAGVSQSPRYKVAKRGQDVALRCDPISGHVSLFWYQQALGQGPEFLTYFQNEAQLDKSGLPSDRFFAERPEGSVSTLKIQRTQQEDSAVYLCASSLDRGLMVEKLFFGSGTQLSVL.